This T cell receptor (beta chain) was captured in a study of cytomegalovirus exposure and HLA in healthy donors. Study-level information: Unique TCR beta sequences numbering 117 million came from 150 million to 200 million T cells in an earlier analysis. Study-wide findings and caveats: Near-uniform donor sequencing depth was presumed by presence/absence analyses. Clonal expansion was found to be greater in HLA-associated TCR beta chains than in equally common others in a later analysis. Earlier analysis looked at TCR beta V segments, and most were productive about 87% or about 30% of the time.

In its sample, this clone was seen a few times. The antigen is undetermined. PCR amplification relied on 60 Vbeta primers (plus 13 Jbeta primers). Assay used: immunoSEQ multiplex PCR; TCRdb lists only in-frame clones, some missing. The sample has about 130,000 clones, about 8.5% seen once; the top ten hold 5.5%. V dropped 5 bases and J dropped 4 bases, with 14 bases sitting between them. Germline assignment: CDR1 LNHNV and CDR2 YYDKDF (reference sequence). CDR3 size: 15 residues. This chain links TRBV15 with TRBJ2-2, with D possibly matching TRBD2 (6 bases). The clonotype was recovered from a man aged 40-49 years in good health and CMV-seronegative. Specimen: PBMCs. The CDR3 sequence: CATSGVGGTTGELFF. Here the CDR3 DNA reads TGTGCCACCAGCGGAGTGGGGGGAACCACCGGGGAGCTGTTTTTT.